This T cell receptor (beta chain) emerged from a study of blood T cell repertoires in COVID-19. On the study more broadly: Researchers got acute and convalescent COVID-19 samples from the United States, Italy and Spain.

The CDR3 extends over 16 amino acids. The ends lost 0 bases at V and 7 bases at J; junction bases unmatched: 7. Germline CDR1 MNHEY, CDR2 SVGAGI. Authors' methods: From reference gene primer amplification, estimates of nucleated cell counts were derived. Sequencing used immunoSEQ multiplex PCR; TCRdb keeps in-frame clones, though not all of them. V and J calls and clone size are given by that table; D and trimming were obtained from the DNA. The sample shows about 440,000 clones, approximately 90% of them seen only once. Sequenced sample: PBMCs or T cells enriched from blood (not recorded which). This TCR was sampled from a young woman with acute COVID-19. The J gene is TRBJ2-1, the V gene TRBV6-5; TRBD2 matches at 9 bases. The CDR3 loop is CASSYSRGRAMNEQFF. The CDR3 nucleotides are TGTGCCAGCAGTTACTCGCGCGGGAGGGCCATGAATGAGCAGTTCTTC.